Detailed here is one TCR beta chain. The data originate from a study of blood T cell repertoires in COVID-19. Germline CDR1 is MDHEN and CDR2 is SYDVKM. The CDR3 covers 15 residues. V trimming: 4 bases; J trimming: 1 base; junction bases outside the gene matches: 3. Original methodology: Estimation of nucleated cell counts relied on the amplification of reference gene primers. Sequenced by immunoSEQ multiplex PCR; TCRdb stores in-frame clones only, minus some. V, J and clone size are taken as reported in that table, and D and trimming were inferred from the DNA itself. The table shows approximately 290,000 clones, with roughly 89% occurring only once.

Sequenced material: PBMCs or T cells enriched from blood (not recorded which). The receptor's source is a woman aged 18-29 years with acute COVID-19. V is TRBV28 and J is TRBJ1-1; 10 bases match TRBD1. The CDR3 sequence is CASSWDRGSNTEAFF. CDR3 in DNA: TGTGCCAGCAGTTGGGACAGGGGATCGAACACTGAAGCTTTCTTT.